These 11 T cell receptor beta chains were all obtained from the same sample, sequenced in a study of Tregs in tolerant kidney transplant recipients. The nonmyeloablative bone marrow transplants came from related graft donors, with transient mixed chimerism. Produced via immunoSEQ multiplex PCR; TCRdb's table is partial and in-frame only. Of tens of thousands of clones listed, 91% were seen once; the top ten hold around 1.5%. Sequencing was performed on CD4+ T cells from blood (PBMCs), taken 24 months after the transplant. Receptor source: a human patient who received a combined kidney and bone marrow transplant. T cells may partly derive from the graft donor.

The chain combines TRBV9 with TRBJ2-1; 8 nucleotides align to TRBD2. Trimming took 0 bases from V and 7 from J; bases not matched to a gene: 6. This CDR3 has 15 amino acids. CDR1 and CDR2 (germline): SGDLS, YYNGEE. CDR3 in amino acids: CASSVELAGTNEQFF. The CDR3, as DNA: TGTGCCAGCAGCGTAGAATTAGCGGGGACAAATGAGCAGTTCTTC.

V is TRBV6-5 and J is TRBJ1-2; possibly TRBD1 for D (6 bases). The CDR3 loop spans 15 amino acids. The germline gives CDR1 MNHEY, CDR2 SVGAGI. V gave up 0 bases and J gave up 8 bases, with 16 bases separating them. CDR3 loop: CASSYSKQGPRGYTF. CDR3 sequence (DNA): TGTGCCAGCAGTTACTCGAAACAGGGACCTAGGGGCTACACCTTC.

The gene calls are TRBV27 and TRBJ2-2, with TRBD2 matching over 10 bases. Germline CDR1 reads MNHEY; CDR2 reads SMNVEV (reference sequence). The CDR3 consists of 18 residues. The V and J ends lost 6 bases and 0 bases, in that order; junction bases with no gene match: 10. Here the CDR3 DNA reads TGTGCCAGCAGGGGGCTAGCGGGAGAATTCGCGAACACCGGGGAGCTGTTTTTT. Protein product: CASRGLAGEFANTGELFF.

This clone has more than one count but fewer than ten. The chain links TRBV10-3 to TRBJ2-7, with D unresolved. V was shortened by 10 bases and J by 1 base, with 14 bases between the two germline ends. Germline CDR1 ENHRY, CDR2 SYGVKD. The CDR3 covers 13 residues. The CDR3 reads CATTFEESYEQYF. In DNA form, the CDR3 reads TGTGCCACTACCTTCGAGGAATCCTACGAGCAGTACTTC.

The chain recombines TRBV29-1 with TRBJ2-3, with TRBD2 matching over 9 bases. Germline V gives CDR1 SQVTM, CDR2 ANQGSEA. V lost 6 bases, J lost 6 bases, and 4 bases stayed unmatched. The CDR3 totals 12 residues. DNA of the CDR3: TGCAGCGTGACTAGCGGATCCGATACGCAGTATTTT. It translates to CSVTSGSDTQYF.

This clone was recorded once. J is TRBJ1-5 and V is TRBV10-3; TRBD1 matches 8 bases. CDR1 ENHRY and CDR2 SYGVKD come from the germline V gene. The CDR3 is 15 amino acids. V lost 0 bases and J lost 6; bases outside the gene matches: 4. The CDR3 DNA is TGTGCCATCAGTGAGTCGACACAGGGGGTTCAGCCCCAGCATTTT. Protein: CAISESTQGVQPQHF.

Regarding this clone: The junction departs from the called germline gene at one end, perhaps through a read error. Other DNA sequences of this sample code for an identical CDR3. The chain is built from TRBV4-3 and TRBJ1-6; D is ambiguous. The CDR3 totals 13 residues. Germline V CDR1 and CDR2: LGHNA, YSLEER. In nucleotides, the CDR3 is TGCGCCAGCAGCCAAAACAATTATTCCCCCCTCCACTTT. It translates to CASSQNNYSPLHF.

The V and J genes are TRBV5-8 and TRBJ1-1; D is ambiguous. Trimming took off 1 base at V and 1 base at J, with 5 bases between the two ends. The CDR3 loop spans 13 amino acids. The germline V gene has CDR1 SGHTS and CDR2 YDEGEE. The CDR3 loop reads CASSLRRNTEAFF. CDR3 in DNA: TGTGCCAGCAGCTTGCGGAGGAACACTGAAGCTTTCTTT.

The CDR3: CASTWTGVSYEQYF. The CDR3 DNA reads as TGTGCCAGTACATGGACAGGAGTCTCCTACGAGCAGTACTTC. V usage is TRBV6-1 and J usage is TRBJ2-7, with 7 bases aligning to TRBD1. CDR3 size: 14 residues. The ends lost 9 bases at V and 0 bases at J; junction bases unmatched: 8. Germline assignment: CDR1 MNHNS and CDR2 SASEGT.

The rearrangement uses TRBV19 and TRBJ2-2, with 7 bases aligning to TRBD2. The CDR3 consists of 16 residues. Germline-derived CDR1 and CDR2 are LNHDA and SQIVND (reference sequence). V trimming: 3 bases; J trimming: 1 base; junction bases outside the gene matches: 5. In nucleotides, the CDR3 is TGTGCCAGTAGTATGAGGGCTAGCGGGAACACCGGGGAGCTGTTTTTT. Protein: CASSMRASGNTGELFF.

The genes are TRBV5-1 and TRBJ1-5, with 9 bases matching TRBD1. Looked up from germline, CDR1 is SGHRS and CDR2 is YFSETQ. V was pared by 4 bases and J by 7 bases, with 9 bases of the junction left unmatched. This CDR3 has 15 amino acids. The CDR3 sequence: CASSPGTGREQPQHF. DNA of the CDR3: TGCGCCAGCAGCCCGGGGACAGGGAGGGAACAGCCCCAGCATTTT.